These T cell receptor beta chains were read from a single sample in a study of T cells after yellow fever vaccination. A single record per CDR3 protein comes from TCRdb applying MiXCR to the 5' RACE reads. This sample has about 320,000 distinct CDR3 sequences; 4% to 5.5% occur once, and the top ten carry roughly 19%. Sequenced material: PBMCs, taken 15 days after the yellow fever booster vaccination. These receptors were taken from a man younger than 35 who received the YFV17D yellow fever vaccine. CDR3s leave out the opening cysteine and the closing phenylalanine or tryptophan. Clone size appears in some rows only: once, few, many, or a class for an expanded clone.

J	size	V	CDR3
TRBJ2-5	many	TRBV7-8	ASSLGSSGGWETQY
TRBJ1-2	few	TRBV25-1	ASSEPGRPRGDGYT
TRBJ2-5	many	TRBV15	ATSKGPQETQY
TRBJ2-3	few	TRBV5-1	ASSLRLHTDTQY
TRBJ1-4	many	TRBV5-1	ASSLDVATNEKLF
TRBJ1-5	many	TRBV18	ASSLQGWSNQPQH
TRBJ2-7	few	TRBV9	ASSTRTGVSYEQY
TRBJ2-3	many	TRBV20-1	SASGRGTDTQY
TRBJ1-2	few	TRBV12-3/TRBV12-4	ASSLEGGSYGYT
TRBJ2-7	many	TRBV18	ASSPDGTYEQY
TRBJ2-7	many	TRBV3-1	ASSHSEGLAGLAQY
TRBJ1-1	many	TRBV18	ASSPPVPGLNTEAF
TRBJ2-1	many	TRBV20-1	SASNTQGHEQF
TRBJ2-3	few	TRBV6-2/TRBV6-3	ASSNPGTGWNTDTQY
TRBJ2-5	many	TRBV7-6	ASSRKRLGFKGRETQY
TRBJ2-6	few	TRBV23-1	ASSQAPQRTGAT
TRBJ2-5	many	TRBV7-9	ASSHRDRYETQY
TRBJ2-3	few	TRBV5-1	ASSLALAGAAGTDTQY
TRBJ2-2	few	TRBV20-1	SARLQPGELF
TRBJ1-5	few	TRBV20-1	SARGGMGNQPQH
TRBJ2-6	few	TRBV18	ASSPFPGRRSGANVLT
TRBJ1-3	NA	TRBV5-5	ASSTQGLPGNTIY
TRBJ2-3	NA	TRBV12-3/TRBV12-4	ASSRDTLADTQY
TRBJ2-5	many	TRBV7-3	ASSRLAGETQY
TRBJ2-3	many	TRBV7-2	ASSLAGSGGATDTQY
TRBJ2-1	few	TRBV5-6	ASNLYPELADNEQF
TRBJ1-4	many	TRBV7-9	ASDRQADNEKLF
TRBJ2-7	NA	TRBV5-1	ASSLDRLRYEQY
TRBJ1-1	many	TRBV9	ASSPLAGTEAF
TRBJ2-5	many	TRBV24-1	ATGAGEEQETQY
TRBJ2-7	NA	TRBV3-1	ASSQDEKSPY
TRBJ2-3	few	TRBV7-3	ASSFSSTGRDTQY
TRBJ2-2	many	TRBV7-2	ASSLARATGELF
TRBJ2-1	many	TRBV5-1	ASSSVSGYEQF
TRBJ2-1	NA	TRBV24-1	ATSDLAGRDNEQF
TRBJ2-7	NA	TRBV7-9	ASSLLGPRYEQY
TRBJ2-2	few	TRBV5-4	ASSLRSGSGGYTGELF
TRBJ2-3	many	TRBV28	ASSFRGAHTDTQY
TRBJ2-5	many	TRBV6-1	ASSDSVPYTQY
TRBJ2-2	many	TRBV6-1	ASIREHGELF
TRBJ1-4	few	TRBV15	ATSRDGTAARKLF
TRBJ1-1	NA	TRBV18	ASSPRSTVRNTEAF
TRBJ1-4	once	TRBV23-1	ASSQSSRGRADQATNEKLF
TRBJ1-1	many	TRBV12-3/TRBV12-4	ASSYQGPNTEAF
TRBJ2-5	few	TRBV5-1	ASGVLGVQETQY
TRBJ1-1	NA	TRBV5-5	ASSEDRLNTEAF
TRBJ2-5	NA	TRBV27	ARSPQETQY
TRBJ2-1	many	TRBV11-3	ASSLGGGGSHNEQF
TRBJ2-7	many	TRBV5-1	ASSKGQSTYEQY